This TCR beta chain was found in a study of cytomegalovirus exposure and HLA in healthy donors. PCR employed 60 Vbeta and 13 Jbeta primers. Generated by immunoSEQ multiplex PCR, the TCRdb table keeps only in-frame clones and is missing some. The sample has approximately 130,000 clones, approximately 80% seen once. Per the germline V gene, CDR1 is SGHVS and CDR2 is FNYEAQ. The length of the CDR3 is 14 residues. V is TRBV7-6 and J is TRBJ2-5; 12 nucleotides align to TRBD2. The J call may be wrong; the DNA end is better matched by TRBJ2-7. The specimen sequenced was PBMCs. The TCR sequence derives from a man aged 50 to 60 in good health and CMV-seronegative. The CDR3 DNA follows: TGTGCCAGCAGCCCGACTAGCGGGAGACACGAGCAGTACTTC. Amino acid sequence: CASSPTSGRHEQYF.